This T cell receptor beta chain was recorded in a study of blood T cell repertoires in COVID-19. Study in general: Sites across the United States, Italy and Spain contributed samples from acute and convalescent COVID-19. In each case, the material was cDNA or gDNA derived from T cells, B-cell-depleted T cells, or PBMCs.

In the authors' methods: Reference gene primer amplification gave estimated nucleated cell counts. Some clones are missing from TCRdb's copy, which holds only in-frame ones; the method was immunoSEQ multiplex PCR. The V and J calls and the clone size are those of that table, but D and trimming were determined from the DNA. The top ten clones hold approximately 4.3% of a sample with 400,000 to 550,000 clones, roughly 91% of them seen once. This TCR derives from a woman under 40 with acute or convalescent COVID-19. Material for sequencing was peripheral blood.

CDR3 in amino acids: CASSESTGEEYGYTF. CDR3 sequence (DNA): TGCGCCAGCAGTGAAAGCACAGGGGAGGAGTATGGCTACACCTTC. This rearrangement joins TRBV10-2 to TRBJ1-2, with 7 bases identical to TRBD1. CDR1 and CDR2 from the germline V gene are WSHSY and SAAADI. The CDR3 is made up of 15 amino acids. The junction had 9 bases not matched to a gene; V was cut back by 3 bases and J by 5 bases.